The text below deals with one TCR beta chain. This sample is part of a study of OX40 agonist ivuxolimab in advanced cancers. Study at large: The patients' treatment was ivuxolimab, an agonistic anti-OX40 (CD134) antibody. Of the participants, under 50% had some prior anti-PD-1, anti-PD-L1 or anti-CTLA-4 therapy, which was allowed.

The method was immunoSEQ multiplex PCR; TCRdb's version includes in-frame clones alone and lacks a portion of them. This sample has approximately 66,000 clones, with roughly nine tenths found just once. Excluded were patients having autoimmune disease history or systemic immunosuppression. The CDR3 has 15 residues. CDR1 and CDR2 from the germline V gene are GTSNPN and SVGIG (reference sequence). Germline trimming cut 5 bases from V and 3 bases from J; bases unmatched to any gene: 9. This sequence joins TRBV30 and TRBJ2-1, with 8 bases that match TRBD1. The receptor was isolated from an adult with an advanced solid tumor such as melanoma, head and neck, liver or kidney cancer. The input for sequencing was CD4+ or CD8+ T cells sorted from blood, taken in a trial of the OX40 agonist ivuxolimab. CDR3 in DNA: TGTGCCTGGTGTTATACAGGGGGTATCTACAATGAGCAGTTCTTC. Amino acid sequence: CAWCYTGGIYNEQFF.